This TCR beta chain was observed in a study of blood T cell repertoires in COVID-19. The repertoire was sequenced with immunoSEQ multiplex PCR; TCRdb's copy has only in-frame clones and lacks some. Among 150,000 or so clones listed, around four fifths were seen once. The junction had 11 bases not matched to a gene; V was cut back by 6 bases and J by 5 bases. The germline V gene has CDR1 SQVTM and CDR2 ANQGSEA. The CDR3 loop spans 16 amino acids. The V gene is TRBV29-1, the J gene TRBJ2-7; 15 bases line up with TRBD2. Sequenced input: peripheral blood. The TCR originated in a man between 65 and 79 years old who had recovered from COVID-19. The CDR3 coding sequence is TGCAGCGTCGCGGGTGGGACTAGCGGGAGGCCAGACGAGCAGTACTTC. It translates to CSVAGGTSGRPDEQYF.